Shown below are 16 T cell receptor beta chains from a single sample sequenced in a study of CD8+ T cells in alopecia areata (dated by TCRdb to the late 2010s). The time point label of this sample denotes: 4 weeks on oral tofacitinib. The treatment or condition label, read with the paper, signifies: oral pan-JAK inhibitor, 5-10 mg twice daily. Receptor amplification or capture employed the immunoSEQ multiplex PCR assay. RNA was extracted from all samples and reverse transcribed into cDNA as template for TCR sequencing. The table was pulled from immuneACCESS by TCRdb, which kept in-frame rearrangements only. Such tables lose some clones; where checked, under half of the loss comes from unresolved V genes, and the rest has no known cause. The sample records some 98,000 clones, 61% of which are singletons. 15% of the sample goes to the ten largest clones. The material was CD8+ T cells sorted from blood, obtained at week 4, from a patient treated with tofacitinib. The receptors originated from a human donor with alopecia areata.

The V call is TRBV13, the J call TRBJ2-1, with D possibly being TRBD2 (5 bases). The CDR3 is 12 amino acids. Germline V gene lookup returns CDR1 PRHDT and CDR2 FYEKMQ (reference sequence). With 4 bases removed from V and 5 bases from J, the gap between germline ends came to 6 bases. In nucleotides, the CDR3 is TGTGCCAGCAGCTCCGGGGACAATGAGCAGTTCTTC. It specifies CASSSGDNEQFF.

This clone has more than one count but fewer than ten. V gene TRBV29-1 combines with J gene TRBJ2-3; D possibly uses TRBD1 or TRBD2 (6 bases each). CDR3 length: 14 amino acids. Trimming took off 6 bases at V and 3 bases at J, with 16 bases between the two ends. From germline, CDR1 is SQVTM and CDR2 ANQGSEA. For the CDR3, the DNA is TGCAGCGTGCTGGGGGGCTTGGGGACAGATACGCAGTATTTT. It yields the protein CSVLGGLGTDTQYF.

CDR3 DNA sequence: TGTGCCAGCAGCACCAGAGAGGCCTCCTACAATGAGCAGTTCTTC. This gives the protein CASSTREASYNEQFF. The chain recombines TRBV27 with TRBJ2-1; no clear D gene. Germline loops: CDR1 MNHEY, CDR2 SMNVEV (reference sequence). V was shortened by 6 bases and J by 0 bases, with 12 bases between the two germline ends. The CDR3 sequence is 15 residues long.

This clone was recorded a few times. The rearrangement joins TRBV27 to TRBJ1-6; 12 bases agree with TRBD1. Losses at the gene ends were 7 bases for V and 12 bases for J; bases not matched to a gene: 7. CDR1 and CDR2 from the germline V gene are MNHEY and SMNVEV (reference sequence). There are 14 residues in the CDR3. The CDR3 is CASKPGQGALPLHF. CDR3 DNA sequence: TGTGCCAGCAAGCCGGGACAGGGGGCTTTACCCCTCCACTTT.

This chain connects TRBV4-1 to TRBJ2-5; D gene uncertain. Trimming cost V 4 bases and J 4 bases, with 13 bases left between them. CDR3 length: 14 residues. The germline CDR1 and CDR2 sequences are MGHRA and YSYEKL. The CDR3 DNA is TGCGCCAGCAGCCTCGTGGGTCCGCCAGAGACCCAGTACTTC. Protein sequence: CASSLVGPPETQYF.

The chain joins TRBV9 to TRBJ2-7, with TRBD1 matching 7 bases. The CDR3 covers 15 residues. The J segment lost 1 base and the V segment lost 3 bases, leaving 7 bases of the junction unmatched. CDR1 is SGDLS, CDR2 YYNGEE, per germline. The CDR3 DNA follows: TGTGCCAGCAGCGCGACAGGGCCGGAGTCCTACGAGCAGTACTTC. Translated, it gives CASSATGPESYEQYF.

This chain joins TRBV4-2 and TRBJ2-7, with D maybe TRBD2 (6 bases). Germline CDR1 reads LGHNA; CDR2 reads YNFKEQ. Trimming removed 3 bases at V and 0 bases at J, with 9 bases between. CDR3 size: 14 residues. The CDR3 sequence is CASSHRGSSYEQYF. CDR3 nucleotides: TGTGCCAGCAGCCACCGGGGGAGCTCCTACGAGCAGTACTTC.

This clone was seen a few times. This chain links TRBV5-5 with TRBJ2-1, with a tentative D call TRBD2 (5 bases). CDR3 length: 12 residues. Germline loops: CDR1 SGHKS, CDR2 YYEKEE (reference sequence). Trimming took 7 bases from V and 6 from J, leaving 11 bases between them. The CDR3 DNA sequence: TGTGCCAGCGCCGGCCGGGGCAATGAGCAGTTCTTC. It is translated as CASAGRGNEQFF.

CDR3 DNA sequence: TGTGCCAGCAGTTTATTGTGGGGGGATACTGAAGCTTTCTTT. Encoded protein: CASSLLWGDTEAFF. The chain couples TRBV27 to TRBJ1-1; D possibly corresponds to TRBD1 (5 bases). Germline CDR1 and CDR2: MNHEY and SMNVEV (reference sequence). Trimming stripped 1 base from V and 5 bases from J, with 11 bases between. The CDR3 consists of 14 residues.

V is TRBV5-4 and J is TRBJ1-5; D gene uncertain. The V end lost 0 bases, the J end lost 0 bases, and 7 bases lay between the germline ends. The CDR3 loop spans 15 amino acids. Germline V gives CDR1 SGHNT, CDR2 YYREEE (reference sequence). The DNA of the CDR3 is TGTGCCAGCAGCTTGGCCCCGGATAGCAATCAGCCCCAGCATTTT. Translated: CASSLAPDSNQPQHF.

DNA of the CDR3: TGTGCCAGCGGGCTAGCCGGGGAGCTGTTTTTT. It is translated as CASGLAGELFF. This sequence joins TRBV27 and TRBJ2-2; D ambiguous. Germline V gene lookup returns CDR1 MNHEY and CDR2 SMNVEV (reference sequence). Between the trimmed V and J ends, which lost 8 bases and 6 bases, there was a span of 7 bases. This CDR3 has 11 residues.

This chain uses TRBV4-3 with TRBJ1-6, with a possible D match to TRBD1 (6 bases). The CDR3 has 16 amino acids. Germline V gene sequence: CDR1 LGHNA, CDR2 YSLEER. The germline V and J ends were trimmed by 2 bases and 5 bases, with 13 bases remaining between them. CDR3 nucleotides: TGCGCCAGCAGCCAATCGGACAGACTAGATAATTCACCCCTCCACTTT. This gives the protein CASSQSDRLDNSPLHF.

This clone is labeled as large. The rearrangement links TRBV5-1 to TRBJ1-2; D is possibly TRBD1 (5 bases). Trimming removed 0 bases at V and 8 bases at J, with 14 bases between. Germline V gene sequence: CDR1 SGHRS, CDR2 YFSETQ. CDR3 length: 14 amino acids. The CDR3 loop reads CASSLEAGLLGYTF. DNA of the CDR3: TGCGCCAGCAGCTTGGAGGCAGGGTTATTGGGCTACACCTTC.

The chain joins TRBV7-2 to TRBJ1-1, with D unresolved. The CDR3 is 13 residues long. Trimming took off 5 bases at V and 1 base at J, with 8 bases between the two ends. The germline V gene encodes CDR1 SGHTA and CDR2 FQGNSA. The CDR3 DNA sequence: TGTGCCAGCAGCCCCCTGCGGAACACTGAAGCTTTCTTT. Translated, it gives CASSPLRNTEAFF.

J is TRBJ2-7 and V is TRBV29-1; 7 bases agree with TRBD1. CDR3 length: 12 amino acids. Germline CDR1 is SQVTM and CDR2 is ANQGSEA. The J segment lost 3 bases and the V segment lost 8 bases, leaving 7 bases of the junction unmatched. The CDR3 DNA follows: TGCAGCATCCTGGGACAGCACTACGAGCAGTACTTC. Translating gives CSILGQHYEQYF.

CDR3 in amino acids: CASSYGPSGANVLTF. The CDR3 region has the DNA TGTGCCAGCAGTTACGGCCCCTCTGGGGCCAACGTCCTGACTTTC. The chain has TRBV6-5 and TRBJ2-6; D not resolved. Germline values: CDR1 MNHEY, CDR2 SVGAGI. The germline V and J ends were trimmed by 2 bases and 0 bases, with 5 bases remaining between them. This CDR3 spans 15 amino acids.